The 25 T cell receptor beta chains below were found in one sample sequenced in a study of blood T cell repertoires in COVID-19. TCRdb keeps only in-frame clones here, not all; method: immunoSEQ multiplex PCR. This table holds 250,000 or so clones, about 86% found once. Sequencing input: PBMCs or T cells enriched from blood (not recorded which). The receptors stem from a man aged 45 to 65 who had recovered from COVID-19.

V usage is TRBV30 and J usage is TRBJ1-1; the D is unclear. Germline V gene sequence: CDR1 GTSNPN, CDR2 SVGIG (reference sequence). This CDR3 has 13 residues. V was clipped by 3 bases and J by 7 bases, with 15 bases between them. The CDR3, as DNA: TGTGCCTGGAGGTTGTTCAGCGAAGGTGAAGCTTTCTTT. Its protein product is CAWRLFSEGEAFF.

The chain recombines TRBV9 with TRBJ1-2; no definite D call. The germline V gene has CDR1 SGDLS and CDR2 YYNGEE. V lost 0 bases and J lost 8, with 11 bases in between. This CDR3 is built from 13 residues. The CDR3 DNA follows: TGTGCCAGCAGCGTAGCTGGGCGTGGAGGCTACACCTTC. This translates into CASSVAGRGGYTF.

The chain couples TRBV6-1 to TRBJ1-5; maybe TRBD1 (6 bases). CDR3 length: 13 amino acids. Germline V CDR1 and CDR2: MNHNS, SASEGT. V was clipped by 2 bases and J by 11 bases, with 13 bases between them. CDR3 loop: CASSERDTRTQHF. In DNA, the CDR3 is TGTGCCAGCAGTGAACGGGACACAAGGACCCAGCATTTT.

The chain uses TRBV15 and TRBJ2-3; TRBD2 matches 9 bases. V lost 1 base to trimming and J lost 3 bases; unmatched junction nucleotides: 5. This CDR3 contains 16 residues. Germline CDR1 reads LNHNV; CDR2 reads YYDKDF (reference sequence). CDR3 loop: CATSRGGGAKTDTQYF. The CDR3 DNA follows: TGTGCCACCAGCAGAGGCGGGGGGGCAAAAACAGATACGCAGTATTTT.

The chain couples TRBV29-1 to TRBJ1-5; TRBD1 aligns across 11 bases. Trimming took 7 bases from V and 3 from J; bases not matched to a gene: 5. Germline CDR1 SQVTM, CDR2 ANQGSEA. The CDR3 loop spans 14 amino acids. The chain's CDR3 is CSAGQGGVNQPQHF. The CDR3 DNA sequence: TGCAGCGCGGGACAGGGGGGCGTCAATCAGCCCCAGCATTTT.

The sample holds a few counts of this clone. J is TRBJ1-4 and V is TRBV27, with TRBD1 matching over 7 bases. Germline V CDR1 and CDR2: MNHEY, SMNVEV (reference sequence). V lost 2 bases to trimming and J lost 7 bases; unmatched junction nucleotides: 4. The CDR3 runs 14 residues. The CDR3 loop reads CASSLRAGGEKLFF. CDR3 DNA sequence: TGTGCCAGCAGTTTACGTGCAGGGGGTGAAAAACTGTTTTTT.

This CDR3 reads CASSYRRGNQPQHF. CDR3 coding DNA: TGTGCCAGCAGTTACCGCAGGGGGAATCAGCCCCAGCATTTT. The chain combines TRBV6-5 with TRBJ1-5; 7 bases align to TRBD1. CDR1 and CDR2 from the germline V gene are MNHEY and SVGAGI. Trimming at V came to 2 bases and at J to 4 bases, leaving 2 bases not matched to a gene. The CDR3 spans 14 residues.

This clone was seen once. V and J are TRBV6-2 or TRBV6-3 and TRBJ1-5, with 9 bases aligning to TRBD1. V shed 5 bases, J shed 9 bases, and the junction held 5 bases outside the gene matches. The CDR3 is 13 amino acids. Germline V gene lookup returns CDR1 MNHEY and CDR2 SVGEGT. The CDR3: CASSVQGAGPQHF. CDR3 sequence (DNA): TGTGCCAGCAGTGTACAGGGGGCTGGGCCCCAGCATTTT.

The gene calls are TRBV27 and TRBJ1-2; the match to TRBD1 covers 7 bases. In germline, CDR1 is MNHEY, CDR2 SMNVEV (reference sequence). Trimming took 6 bases from V and 7 from J; bases not matched to a gene: 5. This CDR3 spans 12 amino acids. In DNA form, the CDR3 reads TGTGCCAGCAGATGGGGACAGTTTGGCTACACCTTC. Residues: CASRWGQFGYTF.

V and J are TRBV7-3 and TRBJ1-2, with 9 nucleotides matching TRBD1. This CDR3 contains 14 residues. Per germline, CDR1 SGHTA and CDR2 FQGTGA. Unmatched junction bases numbered 8, after V lost 5 bases and J lost 7 bases. CDR3 loop: CASSRGQGFSGYTF. The CDR3 DNA sequence: TGTGCCAGCAGCCGCGGACAGGGGTTTTCTGGCTACACCTTC.

The chain has TRBV19 and TRBJ2-5; 15 nucleotides align to TRBD2. V lost 3 bases and J lost 5; bases outside the gene matches: 13. This CDR3 has 19 residues. The germline V gene has CDR1 LNHDA and CDR2 SQIVND (reference sequence). The DNA for the CDR3 is TGTGCCAGTAGTATTGACGGACTAGCGGGAGGGCCCCGGAGGGAGACCCAGTACTTC. Protein: CASSIDGLAGGPRRETQYF.

This sequence joins TRBV5-1 and TRBJ1-1; 7 bases map to TRBD1. The CDR3 consists of 14 residues. The V and J ends lost 4 bases and 1 base, in that order; junction bases with no gene match: 4. The germline CDR1 and CDR2 sequences are SGHRS and YFSETQ. The CDR3 DNA is TGCGCCAGCAGCACCCAGGGGGAGAACACTGAAGCTTTCTTT. Protein product: CASSTQGENTEAFF. The full variable domain, in which reference TRBV5-1 and TRBJ1-1 provide the parts outside the CDR3, is KAGVTQTPRYLIKTRGQQVTLSCSPISGHRSVSWYQQTPGQGLQFLFEYFSETQRNKGNFPGRFSGRQFSNSRSEMNVSTLELGDSALYLCASSTQGENTEAFFGQGTRLTVV.

V usage is TRBV15 and J usage is TRBJ2-1, with D maybe TRBD1 (5 bases). The length of the CDR3 is 15 residues. Trimming removed 0 bases at V and 2 bases at J, with 8 bases between. CDR1 is LNHNV, CDR2 YYDKDF, per germline (reference sequence). CDR3 DNA sequence: TGTGCCACCAGCAGAGAGGCAGGGACCTACAATGAGCAGTTCTTC. Its protein product is CATSREAGTYNEQFF.

V is TRBV6-1 and J is TRBJ2-7; 11 bases align to TRBD2. The junction had 2 bases not matched to a gene; V was cut back by 3 bases and J by 4 bases. The CDR3 has 14 residues. Germline loops: CDR1 MNHNS, CDR2 SASEGT. The DNA for the CDR3 is TGTGCCAGCAGTGAGGGGACTAGCGGTTACGAGCAGTACTTC. This gives the protein CASSEGTSGYEQYF.

V and J are TRBV6-2 or TRBV6-3 and TRBJ2-7, with D possibly TRBD2 on 6 matching bases. The CDR3 runs to 15 residues. Germline CDR1 MNHEY, CDR2 SVGEGT. The V and J ends lost 2 bases and 7 bases respectively, with 18 bases between them. The CDR3 is CASSYVGGPFGEQYF. The DNA of the CDR3 is TGTGCCAGCAGTTACGTGGGGGGACCCTTCGGAGAGCAGTACTTC.

The chain is built from TRBV5-6 and TRBJ1-5, with 8 bases matching TRBD1. Germline V gene lookup returns CDR1 SGHDT and CDR2 YYEEEE. The CDR3 spans 15 residues. The V and J ends lost 4 bases and 7 bases, in that order; junction bases with no gene match: 10. The CDR3 DNA reads as TGTGCCAGCAGCCTGGGGACAGGAGGAGGGCAGCCCCAGCATTTT. This sequence encodes CASSLGTGGGQPQHF.

CDR3 sequence reads: CASSSKSPGLEFF. The CDR3 DNA sequence: TGCGCCAGCAGCTCGAAATCGCCGGGACTAGAATTCTTC. The genes are TRBV5-1 and TRBJ2-1, with TRBD2 matching over 8 bases. The CDR3 runs to 13 residues. V lost 3 bases, J lost 16 bases, and 12 bases stayed unmatched. Germline-derived CDR1 and CDR2 are SGHRS and YFSETQ.

The chain links TRBV28 to TRBJ1-1, with 10 bases matching TRBD1. Germline CDR1 MDHEN, CDR2 SYDVKM. This CDR3 is 16 amino acids long. The ends lost 2 bases at V and 0 bases at J; junction bases unmatched: 3. In DNA form, the CDR3 reads TGTGCCAGCAGTTTAGGGACAGGGGTAATGAACACTGAAGCTTTCTTT. It specifies CASSLGTGVMNTEAFF.

This rearrangement joins TRBV4-3 to TRBJ1-6; no clear D. This CDR3 is 17 amino acids long. The ends were cut back, 0 bases at V and 0 bases at J, with 9 bases in the middle. Germline-derived CDR1 and CDR2 are LGHNA and YSLEER. CDR3 nucleotide sequence: TGCGCCAGCAGCCAAGATTCAGCGAGCTCCTATAATTCACCCCTCCACTTT. It codes for CASSQDSASSYNSPLHF.

The V gene is TRBV7-9, the J gene TRBJ1-6; 8 bases map to TRBD1. V dropped 1 base and J dropped 9; count of bases not matched to a gene: 8. The CDR3 is made up of 16 amino acids. Germline V CDR1 and CDR2: SEHNR, FQNEAQ (reference sequence). The CDR3 protein is CASSLETGVTSSPLHF. Here the CDR3 DNA reads TGTGCCAGCAGCTTAGAGACAGGGGTGACTAGTTCACCCCTCCACTTT.

This chain links TRBV7-9 with TRBJ1-5; D may be TRBD1 (6 bases). CDR3 length: 15 amino acids. V lost 5 bases to trimming and J lost 2 bases, with 13 bases between them. CDR1 SEHNR and CDR2 FQNEAQ come from the germline V gene (reference sequence). CDR3 sequence reads: CASSVTGMGNQPQHF. CDR3 DNA: TGTGCCAGCAGCGTAACAGGGATGGGCAATCAGCCCCAGCATTTT. Together with reference TRBV7-9 and TRBJ1-5, the CDR3 gives the full variable domain: DTGVSQNPRHKITKRGQNVTFRCDPISEHNRLYWYRQTLGQGPEFLTYFQNEAQLEKSRLLSDRFSAERPKGSFSTLEIQRTEQGDSAMYLCASSVTGMGNQPQHFGDGTRLSIL.

The V gene is TRBV28, the J gene TRBJ1-4; D is possibly TRBD1 (5 bases). The CDR3 covers 15 residues. Germline V lookup: CDR1 MDHEN, CDR2 SYDVKM. Trimming took off 3 bases at V and 7 bases at J, with 15 bases between the two ends. In DNA form, the CDR3 reads TGTGCCAGCAGTTTCCAGGACGGGGGAGGTGAAAAACTGTTTTTT. It specifies CASSFQDGGGEKLFF.

This chain links TRBV10-3 with TRBJ2-3; 8 bases fit TRBD1. There are 16 residues in the CDR3. V shed 6 bases and J 3 bases; nucleotides not matched to a gene: 11. Per germline, CDR1 ENHRY and CDR2 SYGVKD. CDR3 protein: CAISRTGTFGTDTQYF. CDR3 sequence (DNA): TGTGCCATCAGCAGGACAGGGACGTTTGGGACAGATACGCAGTATTTT.

The rearrangement uses TRBV21-1 and TRBJ2-7; the table's D call of TRBD2 was not tested on the DNA. TRBV21-1 is listed as a pseudogene. The length of the CDR3 is 15 residues. CDR3 protein: CATPNGAGVTYEQYF. DNA of the CDR3: TGTGCCACCCCAAACGGAGCGGGGGTGACCTACGAGCAGTACTTC.

V gene TRBV11-1 combines with J gene TRBJ2-5; 12 nucleotides line up with TRBD2. After removal of 3 bases from V and 1 base from J, the junction contained 0 bases not matched to a gene. The CDR3 loop spans 15 amino acids. Per the germline V gene, CDR1 is SGHAT and CDR2 is FQDESV (reference sequence). In nucleotides, the CDR3 is TGTGCCAGCAGCTTGGGACTAGCGGGCCAAGAGACCCAGTACTTC. Amino acids: CASSLGLAGQETQYF.